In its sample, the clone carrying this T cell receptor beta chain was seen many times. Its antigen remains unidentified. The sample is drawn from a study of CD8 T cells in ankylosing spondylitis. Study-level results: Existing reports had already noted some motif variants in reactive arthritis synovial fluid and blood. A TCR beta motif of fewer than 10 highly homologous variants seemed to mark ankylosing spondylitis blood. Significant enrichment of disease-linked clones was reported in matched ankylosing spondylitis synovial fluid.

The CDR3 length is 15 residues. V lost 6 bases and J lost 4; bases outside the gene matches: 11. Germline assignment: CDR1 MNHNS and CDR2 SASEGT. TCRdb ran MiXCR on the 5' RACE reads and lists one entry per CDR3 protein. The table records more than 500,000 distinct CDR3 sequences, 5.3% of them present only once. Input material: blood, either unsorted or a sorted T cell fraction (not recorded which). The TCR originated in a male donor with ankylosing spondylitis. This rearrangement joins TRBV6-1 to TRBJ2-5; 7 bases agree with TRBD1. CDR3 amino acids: CASSQQGYGGETQYF. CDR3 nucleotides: TGTGCCAGCAGCCAACAGGGGTATGGCGGAGAGACCCAGTACTTC.